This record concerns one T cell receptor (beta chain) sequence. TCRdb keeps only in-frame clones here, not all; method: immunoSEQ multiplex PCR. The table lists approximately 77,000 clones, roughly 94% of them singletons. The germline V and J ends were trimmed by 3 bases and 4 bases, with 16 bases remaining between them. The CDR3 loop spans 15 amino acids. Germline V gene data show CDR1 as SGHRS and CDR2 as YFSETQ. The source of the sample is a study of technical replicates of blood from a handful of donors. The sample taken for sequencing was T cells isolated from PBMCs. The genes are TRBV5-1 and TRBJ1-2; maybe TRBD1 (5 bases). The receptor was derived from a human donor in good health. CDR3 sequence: CASSSSVNQGYGYTF. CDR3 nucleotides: TGCGCCAGCAGCTCTAGCGTCAACCAGGGCTATGGCTACACCTTC.